The source of this T cell receptor beta chain is a study of T-cell memory formation after mild COVID-19. Study in general: TCR clustering was largely donor specific.

Study-wide results and limits: There were some responding clones in pre-infection memory, which suggested that cross-reactive memory had joined. While clones contracting from day 15 to 85 were balanced between CD4 and CD8, later expanders leaned CD4+.

This CDR3 is 15 amino acids long. The ends lost 2 bases at V and 4 bases at J; junction bases unmatched: 6. Per the germline V gene, CDR1 is KGHDR and CDR2 is SFDVKD. This clonotype was counted between two and nine times. Its antigen is undetermined. TCRdb analysed the 5' RACE reads with MiXCR anew, one entry per CDR3 protein. The repertoire holds roughly 130,000 distinct CDR3 sequences, with 16% as singletons. The sequence was obtained from an adult woman who had mild COVID-19 (a few samples of this study predate the infection). Cell type and time point are not known. The V call is TRBV24-1, the J call TRBJ2-7, with 8 bases matching TRBD2. Material: PBMCs or a T cell subset sorted from them (not recorded which). In DNA, the CDR3 is TGTGCCACCAGTGATTCCGGGACTAGGCCTTACGAGCAGTACTTC. Amino acids: CATSDSGTRPYEQYF.